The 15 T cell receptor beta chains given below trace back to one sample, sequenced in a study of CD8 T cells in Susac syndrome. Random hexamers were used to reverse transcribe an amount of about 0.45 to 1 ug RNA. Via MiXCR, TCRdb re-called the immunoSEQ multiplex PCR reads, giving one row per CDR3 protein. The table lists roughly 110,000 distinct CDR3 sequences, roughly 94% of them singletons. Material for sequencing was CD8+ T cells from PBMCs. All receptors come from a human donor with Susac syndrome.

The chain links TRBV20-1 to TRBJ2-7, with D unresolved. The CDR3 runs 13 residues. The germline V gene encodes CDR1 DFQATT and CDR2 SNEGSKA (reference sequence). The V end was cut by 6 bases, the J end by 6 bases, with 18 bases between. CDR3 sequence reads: CSAPTRETSEQYF. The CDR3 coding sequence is TGCAGTGCCCCCACAAGGGAAACTTCCGAGCAGTACTTC.

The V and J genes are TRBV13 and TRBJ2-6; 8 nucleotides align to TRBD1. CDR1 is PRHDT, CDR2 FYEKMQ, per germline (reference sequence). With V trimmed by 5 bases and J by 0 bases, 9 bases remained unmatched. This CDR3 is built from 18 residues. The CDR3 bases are TGTGCCAGCAGCCAACCGGGACAGGCTGACTCTGGGGCCAACGTCCTGACTTTC. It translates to CASSQPGQADSGANVLTF.

CDR3 nucleotide sequence: TGTGCCAGCAGCCCTCCCCCGGGGTTACCGACCTACGAGCAGTACTTC. Protein: CASSPPPGLPTYEQYF. The chain employs TRBV11-2 and TRBJ2-7; D possibly corresponds to TRBD2 (5 bases). Trimming cost V 5 bases and J 2 bases, with 19 bases left between them. Germline V lookup: CDR1 SGHAT, CDR2 FQNNGV. CDR3 size: 16 residues. The complete variable domain, with remaining parts taken from reference TRBV11-2 and TRBJ2-7, reads EAGVAQSPRYKIIEKRQSVAFWCNPISGHATLYWYQQILGQGPKLLIQFQNNGVVDDSQLPKDRFSAERLKGVDSTLKIQPAKLEDSAVYLCASSPPPGLPTYEQYFGPGTRLTVT.

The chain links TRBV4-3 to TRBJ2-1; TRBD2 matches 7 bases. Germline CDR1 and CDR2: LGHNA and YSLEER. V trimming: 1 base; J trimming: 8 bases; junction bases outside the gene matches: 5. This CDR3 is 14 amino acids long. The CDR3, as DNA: TGCGCCAGCAGCCAAGGGGGGGGGACTCATGAGCAGTTCTTC. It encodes CASSQGGGTHEQFF.

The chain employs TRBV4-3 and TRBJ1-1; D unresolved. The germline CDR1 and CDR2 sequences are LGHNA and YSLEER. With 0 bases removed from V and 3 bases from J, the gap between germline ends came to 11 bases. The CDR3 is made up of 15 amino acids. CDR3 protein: CASSQDWEKDTEAFF. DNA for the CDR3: TGCGCCAGCAGCCAAGATTGGGAGAAGGACACTGAAGCTTTCTTT.

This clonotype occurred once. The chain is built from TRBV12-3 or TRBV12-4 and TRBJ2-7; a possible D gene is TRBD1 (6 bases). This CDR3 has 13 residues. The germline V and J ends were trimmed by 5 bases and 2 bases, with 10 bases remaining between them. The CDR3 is CASSTRGTYEQYF. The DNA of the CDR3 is TGTGCCAGCAGTACCAGGGGTACCTACGAGCAGTACTTC.

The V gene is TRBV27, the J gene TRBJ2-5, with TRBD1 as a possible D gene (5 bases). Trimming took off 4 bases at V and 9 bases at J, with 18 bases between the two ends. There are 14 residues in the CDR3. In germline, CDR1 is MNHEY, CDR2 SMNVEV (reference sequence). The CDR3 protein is CASSSGSGSRAQYF. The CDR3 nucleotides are TGTGCCAGCAGTTCTGGATCCGGTTCCAGGGCCCAGTACTTC.

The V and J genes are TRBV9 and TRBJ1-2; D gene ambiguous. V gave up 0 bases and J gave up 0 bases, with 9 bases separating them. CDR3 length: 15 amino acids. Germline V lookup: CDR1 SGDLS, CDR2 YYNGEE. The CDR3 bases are TGTGCCAGCAGCGTAGATGGCAGTCCTAACTATGGCTACACCTTC. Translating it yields CASSVDGSPNYGYTF.

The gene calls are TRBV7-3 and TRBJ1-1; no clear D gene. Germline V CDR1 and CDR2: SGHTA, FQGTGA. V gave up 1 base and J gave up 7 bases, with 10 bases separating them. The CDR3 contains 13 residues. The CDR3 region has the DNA TGTGCCAGCAGCTTAAAGGTGAGGGATGAAGCTTTCTTT. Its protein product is CASSLKVRDEAFF.

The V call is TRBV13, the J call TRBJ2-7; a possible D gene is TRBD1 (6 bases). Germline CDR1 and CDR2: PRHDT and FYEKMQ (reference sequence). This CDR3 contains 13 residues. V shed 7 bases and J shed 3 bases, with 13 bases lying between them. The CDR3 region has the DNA TGTGCCAGCAAAGGCCAGGGGAGCTACGAGCAGTACTTC. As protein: CASKGQGSYEQYF. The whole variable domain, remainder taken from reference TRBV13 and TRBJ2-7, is AAGVIQSPRHLIKEKRETATLKCYPIPRHDTVYWYQQGPGQDPQFLISFYEKMQSDKGSIPDRFSAQQFSDYHSELNMSSLELGDSALYFCASKGQGSYEQYFGPGTRLTVT.

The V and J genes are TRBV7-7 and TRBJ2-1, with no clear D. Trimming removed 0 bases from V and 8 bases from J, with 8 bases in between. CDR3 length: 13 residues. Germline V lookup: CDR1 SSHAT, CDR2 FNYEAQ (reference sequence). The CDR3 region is CASSLAQWHEQFF. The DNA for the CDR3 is TGTGCCAGCAGCTTAGCCCAGTGGCATGAGCAGTTCTTC.

The CDR3 DNA is TGCAGCGCTTCACAGGGTCCGGACAATGAGCAGTTCTTC. Translated: CSASQGPDNEQFF. The chain combines TRBV29-1 with TRBJ2-1, with D perhaps matching TRBD1 (6 bases). CDR1 SQVTM and CDR2 ANQGSEA come from the germline V gene. The CDR3 spans 13 residues. Trimming took 7 bases from V and 5 from J, leaving 15 bases between them.

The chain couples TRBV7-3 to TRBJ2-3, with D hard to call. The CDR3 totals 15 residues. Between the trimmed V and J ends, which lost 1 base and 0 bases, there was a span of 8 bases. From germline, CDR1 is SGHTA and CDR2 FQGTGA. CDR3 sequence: CASSLIQTSTDTQYF. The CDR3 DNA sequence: TGTGCCAGCAGCTTAATACAAACTAGCACAGATACGCAGTATTTT.

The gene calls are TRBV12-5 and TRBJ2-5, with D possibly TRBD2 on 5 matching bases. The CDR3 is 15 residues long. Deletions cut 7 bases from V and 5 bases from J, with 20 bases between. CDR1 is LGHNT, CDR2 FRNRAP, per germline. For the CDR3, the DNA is TGTGCTAGTGCCCCTTGGGCCCGTCCGGGGGAGACCCAGTACTTC. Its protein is CASAPWARPGETQYF.

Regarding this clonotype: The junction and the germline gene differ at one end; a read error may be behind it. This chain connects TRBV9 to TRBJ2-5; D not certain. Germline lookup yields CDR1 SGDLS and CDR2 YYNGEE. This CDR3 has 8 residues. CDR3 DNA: TGTGCCAGCAGCGCGACGGACTTC. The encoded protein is CASSATDF.